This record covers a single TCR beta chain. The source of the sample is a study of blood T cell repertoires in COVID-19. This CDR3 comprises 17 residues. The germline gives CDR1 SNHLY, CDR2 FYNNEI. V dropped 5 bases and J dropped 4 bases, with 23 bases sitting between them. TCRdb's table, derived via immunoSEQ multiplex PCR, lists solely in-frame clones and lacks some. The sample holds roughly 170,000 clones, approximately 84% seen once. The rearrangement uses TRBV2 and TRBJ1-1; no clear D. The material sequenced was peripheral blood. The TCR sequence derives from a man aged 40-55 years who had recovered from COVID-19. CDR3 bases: TGTGCCAGCAGTCAAGAAGGAACGGCGCTCGGAGCCACTGAAGCTTTCTTT. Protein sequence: CASSQEGTALGATEAFF. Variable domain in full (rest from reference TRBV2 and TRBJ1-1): EPEVTQTPSHQVTQMGQEVILRCVPISNHLYFYWYRQILGQKVEFLVSFYNNEISEKSEIFDDQFSVERPDGSNFTLKIRSTKLEDSAMYFCASSQEGTALGATEAFFGQGTRLTVV.